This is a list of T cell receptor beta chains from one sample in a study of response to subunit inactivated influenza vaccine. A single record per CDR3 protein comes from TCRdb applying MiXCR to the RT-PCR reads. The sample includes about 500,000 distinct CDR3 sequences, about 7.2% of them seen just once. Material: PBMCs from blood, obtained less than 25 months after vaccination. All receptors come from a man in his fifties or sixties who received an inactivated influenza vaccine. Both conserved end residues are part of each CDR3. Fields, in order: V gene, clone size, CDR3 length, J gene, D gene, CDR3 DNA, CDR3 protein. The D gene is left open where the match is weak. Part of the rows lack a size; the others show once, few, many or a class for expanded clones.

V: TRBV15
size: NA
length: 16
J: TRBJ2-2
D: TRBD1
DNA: TGTGCCACCAGCCCCCTGGCAGGGGGGAACACCGGGGAGCTGTTTTTT
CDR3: CATSPLAGGNTGELFF

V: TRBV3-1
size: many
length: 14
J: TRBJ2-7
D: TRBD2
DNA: TGTGCCAGCAGAGCCGGGACTAGCGCCTACGAGCAGTACTTC
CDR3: CASRAGTSAYEQYF

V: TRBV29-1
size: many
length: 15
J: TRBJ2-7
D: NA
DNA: TGCAGCGTTGAAATCGGCGACAGGCCAGCCTACGAGCAGTACTTC
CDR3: CSVEIGDRPAYEQYF

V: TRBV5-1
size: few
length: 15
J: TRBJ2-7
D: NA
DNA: TGCGCCAGCAGCGGGGAGCAGGGACGATCCTACGAGCAGTACTTC
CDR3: CASSGEQGRSYEQYF

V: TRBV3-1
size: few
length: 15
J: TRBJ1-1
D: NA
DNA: TGTGCCAGCAGCCAAGACGGCAGCCAGAACACTGAAGCTTTCTTT
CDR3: CASSQDGSQNTEAFF

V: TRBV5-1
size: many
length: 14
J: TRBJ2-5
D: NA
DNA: TGCGCCAGCAGCCCCCACCTGACAGAAGAGACCCAGTACTTC
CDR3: CASSPHLTEETQYF

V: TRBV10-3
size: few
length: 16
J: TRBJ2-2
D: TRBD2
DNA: TGTGCCATCAGTGTCCCAGCGGGAGCGAACACCGGGGAGCTGTTTTTT
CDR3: CAISVPAGANTGELFF

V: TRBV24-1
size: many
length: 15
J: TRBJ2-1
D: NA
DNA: TGTGCCACCCGGGGGAGCGCGGCGTTATACAATGAGCAGTTCTTC
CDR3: CATRGSAALYNEQFF

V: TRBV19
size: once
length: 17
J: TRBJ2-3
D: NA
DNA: TGTGCCAGTAGTCCCCAGGGCGGCCGATTGAGCACAGATACGCAGTATTTT
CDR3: CASSPQGGRLSTDTQYF

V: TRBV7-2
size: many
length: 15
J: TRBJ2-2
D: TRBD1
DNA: TGTGCCAGCAGCTTACGACAGGGGGACACCGGGGAGCTGTTTTTT
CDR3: CASSLRQGDTGELFF

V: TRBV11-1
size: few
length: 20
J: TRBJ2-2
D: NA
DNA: TGTGCCAGCAGCTCCCCACGGAGCTGGGACGAGGGGGGCCACACCGGGGAGCTGTTTTTT
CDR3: CASSSPRSWDEGGHTGELFF

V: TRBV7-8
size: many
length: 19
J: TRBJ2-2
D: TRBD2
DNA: TGTGCCAGCAGCTTAGTCTTCAGGCTAGCGGGTTATAACACCGGGGAGCTGTTTTTT
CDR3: CASSLVFRLAGYNTGELFF

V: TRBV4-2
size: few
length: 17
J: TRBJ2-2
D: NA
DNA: TGTGCCAGCAGCCAAGATGGTTCCGGGCGGAACACCGGGGAGCTGTTTTTT
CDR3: CASSQDGSGRNTGELFF

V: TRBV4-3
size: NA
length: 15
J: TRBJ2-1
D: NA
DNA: TGCGCCAGCAGCCAAAATTGGCTAGCGAAGGATGAGCAGTTCTTC
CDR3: CASSQNWLAKDEQFF

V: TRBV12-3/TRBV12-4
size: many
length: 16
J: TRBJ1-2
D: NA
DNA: TGTGCCAGCAGAGAAGAGGGGGGCATATCCAACTATGGCTACACCTTC
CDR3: CASREEGGISNYGYTF

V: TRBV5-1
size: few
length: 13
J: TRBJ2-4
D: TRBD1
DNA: TGCGCCAGCAGCCCGGGACAGGGGGACATTCAGTACTTC
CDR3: CASSPGQGDIQYF

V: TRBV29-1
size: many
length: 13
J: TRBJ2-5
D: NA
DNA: TGCAGCGTCCGCGGTAGGGGTAGTGAGACCCAGTACTTC
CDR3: CSVRGRGSETQYF

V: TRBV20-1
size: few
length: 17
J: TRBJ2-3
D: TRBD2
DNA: TGCAGTGCTAGAAAATTTCTAGCGGGAGGTTACCCAGATACGCAGTATTTT
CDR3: CSARKFLAGGYPDTQYF

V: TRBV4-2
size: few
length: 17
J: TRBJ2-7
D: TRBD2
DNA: TGTGCCAGCAGCCAGGGACTAGCGGGAGACCTCTCCTACGAGCAGTACTTC
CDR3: CASSQGLAGDLSYEQYF

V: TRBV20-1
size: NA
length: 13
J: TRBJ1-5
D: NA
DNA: TGCAGTGCTACCTCGGGGCGCAATCAGCCCCAGCATTTT
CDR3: CSATSGRNQPQHF

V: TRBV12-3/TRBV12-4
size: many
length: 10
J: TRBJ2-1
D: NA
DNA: TGTGCCAGCAGATCCTCGGAGCAGTTCTTC
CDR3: CASRSSEQFF

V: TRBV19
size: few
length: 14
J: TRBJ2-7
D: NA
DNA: TGTGCCAGTAGTATGCGGGGCAGATCCTACGAGCAGTACTTC
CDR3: CASSMRGRSYEQYF

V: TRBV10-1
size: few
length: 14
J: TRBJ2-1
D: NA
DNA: TGCGCCAGCAGTGACGGCGGAGCGAGGAATGAGCAGTTCTTC
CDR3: CASSDGGARNEQFF

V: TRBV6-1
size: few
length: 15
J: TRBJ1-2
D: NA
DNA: TGTGCCAGCAGTTACCGCTTCACAGGGTCGAGCGGCTACACCTTC
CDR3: CASSYRFTGSSGYTF

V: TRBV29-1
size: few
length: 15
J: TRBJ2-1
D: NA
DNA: TGCAGCGTGGGGTGGAGCGGGCTAACCTACAATGAGCAGTTCTTC
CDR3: CSVGWSGLTYNEQFF

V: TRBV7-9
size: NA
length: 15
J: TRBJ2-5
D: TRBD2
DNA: TGTGCCAGCAGCAAACGGGAGGTGATACAAGAGACCCAGTACTTC
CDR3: CASSKREVIQETQYF

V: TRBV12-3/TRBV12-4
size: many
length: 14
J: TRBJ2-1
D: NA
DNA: TGTGCCAGCAGTTTGAGGGTAGGCAACAATGAGCAGTTCTTC
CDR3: CASSLRVGNNEQFF

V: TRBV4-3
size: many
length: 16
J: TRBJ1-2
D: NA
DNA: TGCGCCAGCAGCCGAGTGGGCGGCGGGTTACGATATGGCTACACCTTC
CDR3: CASSRVGGGLRYGYTF

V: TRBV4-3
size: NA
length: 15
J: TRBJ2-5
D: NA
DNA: TGCGCCAGCAGCCAAGATTCAGGGGCGGAGGAGACCCAGTACTTC
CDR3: CASSQDSGAEETQYF

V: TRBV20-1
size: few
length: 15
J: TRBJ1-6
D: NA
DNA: TGCAGTGCTAGGACGGTCGGACTAAACAATTCACCCCTCCACTTT
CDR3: CSARTVGLNNSPLHF

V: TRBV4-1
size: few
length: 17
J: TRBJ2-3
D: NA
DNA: TGCGCCAGCAGCCAAAGTTCCTCAACGTGGAATCCAGATACGCAGTATTTT
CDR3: CASSQSSSTWNPDTQYF

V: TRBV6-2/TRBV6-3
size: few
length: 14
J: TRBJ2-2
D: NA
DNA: TGTGCCAGCAGTTACTCGGCAAGCACCGGGGAGCTGTTTTTT
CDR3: CASSYSASTGELFF